A single sample is the source of the 2 T cell receptor beta chains below, sequenced in a study of neurological immune-mediated disorders. The time point here: technical triplicate 2. MiXCR, applied by TCRdb to the 5' RACE reads, yields one record per CDR3 protein. This table holds roughly 57,000 distinct CDR3 sequences, approximately 25% found once. The source material was PBMCs. The receptors come from a man in his sixties with HTLV-1-associated myelopathy (HAM/TSP).

This clonotype was counted many times. This rearrangement joins TRBV5-1 to TRBJ1-2; unclear D gene. Germline V lookup: CDR1 SGHRS, CDR2 YFSETQ. Deletions cut 0 bases from V and 11 bases from J, with 11 bases between. The CDR3 length is 12 residues. CDR3 nucleotides: TGCGCCAGCAGCTTGGCCGAAACAGAATACACCTTC. Amino acids: CASSLAETEYTF.

This clonotype was counted many times. V usage is TRBV6-5 and J usage is TRBJ2-7, with 7 bases that match TRBD1. Germline CDR1 reads MNHEY; CDR2 reads SVGAGI. Trimming removed 5 bases from V and 6 bases from J; junction bases left unmatched: 7. The CDR3 has 13 residues. This chain's CDR3 is CASSKTGLGEQYF. Here the CDR3 DNA reads TGTGCCAGCAGTAAGACAGGGCTGGGCGAGCAGTACTTC.